The entry that follows covers one TCR beta chain sequence. Antigen: not known. This sample is drawn from a study of OX40 agonist ivuxolimab in advanced cancers. Study context: An agonistic anti-OX40 (CD134) antibody, ivuxolimab, was used to treat the patients. Patients were dosed intravenously with ivuxolimab at 0.01 to 10 mg/kg every 2 weeks. Broader study findings: Clonal expansion from baseline to week 6 occurred in both CD4+ and CD8+ T cells.

Germline CDR1 and CDR2: MNHEY and SVGAGI. The CDR3 is 15 amino acids. Trimming took off 4 bases at V and 4 bases at J, with 16 bases between the two ends. Clones were sequenced by immunoSEQ multiplex PCR, and TCRdb holds only the in-frame ones, with some missing. The sample lists tens of thousands of clones, about 88% seen once, with roughly an eighth in the top ten. The receptor comes from an adult with an advanced solid tumor such as melanoma, head and neck, liver or kidney cancer. Material: CD4+ or CD8+ T cells sorted from blood, obtained in a trial of the OX40 agonist ivuxolimab. This sequence joins TRBV6-5 and TRBJ1-1; D is unclear. This CDR3 is CASSFNSPWVTEAFF. The DNA of the CDR3 is TGTGCCAGCAGTTTTAACAGCCCTTGGGTCACTGAAGCTTTCTTT.